A single sample is the source of the 21 T cell receptor beta chains below, sequenced in a study of T-cell memory formation after mild COVID-19 (dated by TCRdb to the early 2020s). To prepare the library, 5' RACE was applied. Sequencing relied on an Illumina NovaSeq 6000. TCRdb handled the public reads itself, with Q25 trimming in fastp and clone calling in MiXCR, and kept productive beta chains. Rows are unified per CDR3 protein, each entry keeping the most common DNA and genes. Within this sample are 250,000 or so distinct CDR3 sequences, with 8.5% to 9.5% of them counted one time only. 22% of the sample is held by the ten biggest clonotypes. Source material: PBMCs or a T cell subset sorted from them (not recorded which). Source of these receptors: a man younger than 35 who had mild COVID-19 (a few samples of this study predate the infection). The sample titles of this study are shuffled in the database, so cell type and time point are left out; the donor was told from shared clones.

This clonotype was counted between two and nine times. The chain couples TRBV7-2 to TRBJ2-1; no clear D gene. V was clipped by 5 bases and J by 2 bases, with 13 bases between them. The CDR3 consists of 15 residues. CDR1 is SGHTA, CDR2 FQGNSA, per germline. The CDR3 sequence is CASSRTHAPYNEQFF. The DNA of the CDR3 is TGTGCCAGCAGCAGGACCCATGCCCCCTACAATGAGCAGTTCTTC.

CDR3 in amino acids: CASSTKTGPIGEQFF. The CDR3 nucleotides are TGTGCCAGCAGCACAAAGACAGGGCCAATCGGTGAGCAGTTCTTC. The chain recombines TRBV7-9 with TRBJ2-1, with TRBD1 identical over 7 bases. The CDR3 is 15 residues long. Germline CDR1 SEHNR, CDR2 FQNEAQ (reference sequence). After removal of 5 bases from V and 9 bases from J, the junction contained 13 bases not matched to a gene.

This rearrangement joins TRBV7-2 to TRBJ2-5; no clear D gene. The CDR3 totals 12 residues. Germline V gene sequence: CDR1 SGHTA, CDR2 FQGNSA. V lost 1 base and J 5 bases, leaving 5 bases between the germline ends. CDR3 in DNA: TGTGCCAGCAGCTTAGAAAGGGAGACCCAGTACTTC. Translating it yields CASSLERETQYF.

The rearrangement links TRBV7-8 to TRBJ2-7, with 7 bases that match TRBD1. This CDR3 is built from 14 residues. Germline CDR1 and CDR2: SGHVS and FQNEAQ. With 5 bases clipped from V and 4 bases from J, the junction kept 8 bases outside the gene matches. Here the CDR3 reads CASSGQAIPYEQYV. The CDR3 coding sequence is TGTGCCAGCAGCGGACAGGCCATACCTTACGAGCAGTACGTC.

This clonotype was counted between two and nine times. The chain is built from TRBV2 and TRBJ1-2; TRBD1 is a possible D gene (6 bases). With 8 bases removed from V and 6 bases from J, the gap between germline ends came to 22 bases. Germline CDR1 SNHLY, CDR2 FYNNEI. This CDR3 region has 15 residues. The CDR3 bases are TGTGCCAGCTACCAGGACAGTTCGTCGGGGGATGGCTACACCTTC. Its translation is CASYQDSSSGDGYTF.

The chain uses TRBV6-2 or TRBV6-3 and TRBJ2-5, with D maybe TRBD2 (5 bases). Germline assignment: CDR1 MNHEY and CDR2 SVGEGT. This CDR3 spans 15 amino acids. Trimming cost V 5 bases and J 4 bases, with 17 bases left between them. The CDR3 region is CASSVPGSGRETQYF. Here the CDR3 DNA reads TGTGCCAGCAGTGTGCCGGGGAGTGGTAGAGAGACCCAGTACTTC.

This clonotype was found a few times. The V call is TRBV27, the J call TRBJ1-1; D remains unclear. CDR1 is MNHEY and CDR2 is SMNVEV in the germline V gene (reference sequence). Between the trimmed V and J ends, which lost 4 bases and 6 bases, there was a span of 18 bases. This CDR3 has 15 residues. The CDR3 here is CASSSSGLVDAEAFF. In DNA, the CDR3 is TGTGCCAGCAGTTCGTCGGGTCTGGTTGACGCTGAAGCTTTCTTT.

This clonotype was observed many times. The CDR3 bases are TGCAGTGTTCGGACAGGGAACACTGAAGCTTTCTTT. It codes for CSVRTGNTEAFF. V is TRBV20-1 and J is TRBJ1-1, with 7 bases that match TRBD1. V was clipped by 7 bases and J by 1 base; unmatched bases: 3. Germline-derived CDR1 and CDR2 are DFQATT and SNEGSKA (reference sequence). CDR3 size: 12 residues.

CDR3: CASSGFGDLGGYGYTF. CDR3 bases: TGCGCGAGTAGTGGTTTCGGGGATCTAGGGGGATATGGCTACACCTTC. The genes are TRBV4-1 and TRBJ1-2, with TRBD1 as a possible D gene (6 bases). This CDR3 contains 16 residues. Germline V gene lookup returns CDR1 MGHRA and CDR2 YSYEKL.

This clonotype was found many times. The chain is built from TRBV7-2 and TRBJ2-5, with D possibly TRBD1 on 6 matching bases. V gave up 3 bases and J gave up 5 bases, with 13 bases separating them. This CDR3 spans 14 amino acids. Looked up from germline, CDR1 is SGHTA and CDR2 is FQGNSA. The CDR3 protein is CASSLGQGWETQYF. Here the CDR3 DNA reads TGTGCCAGCAGCTTGGGTCAGGGGTGGGAGACCCAGTACTTC.

This clonotype was detected a few times. The chain carries TRBV5-6 and TRBJ2-5; D is unclear. Germline V gives CDR1 SGHDT, CDR2 YYEEEE. Trimming cost V 2 bases and J 2 bases, with 10 bases left between them. The CDR3 contains 14 residues. The CDR3: CASSFDLSQETQYF. The CDR3 DNA reads TGTGCCAGCAGCTTTGACCTCTCTCAAGAGACCCAGTACTTC.

This clonotype was detected many times. V is TRBV3-1 and J is TRBJ2-5; D uncertain. The V end was cut by 1 base, the J end by 5 bases, with 14 bases between. The CDR3 sequence is 15 residues long. Germline V gene data show CDR1 as LGHDT and CDR2 as YNNKEL (reference sequence). In DNA, the CDR3 is TGTGCCAGCAGCCAAGGAGAGGTAGCCGTCGAGACCCAGTACTTC. It encodes CASSQGEVAVETQYF.

This clonotype was observed a few times. The chain recombines TRBV5-1 with TRBJ1-2; TRBD1 matches at 7 bases. Germline lookup yields CDR1 SGHRS and CDR2 YFSETQ. This CDR3 spans 17 amino acids. The V segment lost 4 bases and the J segment 3 bases; nucleotides outside the gene matches: 15. Here the CDR3 reads CASSPSPRGQGDYGYTF. As DNA, the CDR3 is TGCGCCAGCAGCCCATCCCCGAGGGGGCAGGGGGACTATGGCTACACCTTC.

This clonotype appeared many times. The genes are TRBV27 and TRBJ2-5, with 8 nucleotides matching TRBD1. The germline gives CDR1 MNHEY, CDR2 SMNVEV (reference sequence). The ends lost 2 bases at V and 6 bases at J; junction bases unmatched: 5. CDR3 length equals 14 residues. The CDR3 nucleotides are TGTGCCAGCAGTTTAACCTGGACAGGGCAGACCCAGTACTTC. It specifies CASSLTWTGQTQYF.

Only a few counts were recorded for this clonotype. V and J are TRBV23-1 and TRBJ2-3; D is perhaps TRBD1 (5 bases). TRBV23-1 is an ORF for which the function is uncertain. V lost 2 bases, J lost 0 bases, and 15 bases lay in between. CDR3 length equals 17 residues. CDR3 sequence (DNA): TGCGCCAGCAGTCAACCGGTGTCCGCAGGGAGCACAGATACGCAGTATTTT. The encoded protein is CASSQPVSAGSTDTQYF.

The chain uses TRBV24-1 and TRBJ1-2, with 7 bases fitting TRBD1. This CDR3 contains 14 residues. V shed 4 bases and J 6 bases; nucleotides not matched to a gene: 7. Per germline, CDR1 KGHDR and CDR2 SFDVKD. The CDR3 sequence: CATSDDRDLHGYTF. The DNA for the CDR3 is TGTGCCACCAGTGACGACAGGGATTTGCATGGCTACACCTTC.

This chain uses TRBV7-2 with TRBJ1-2, with 7 bases lining up with TRBD1. The ends lost 6 bases at V and 1 base at J; junction bases unmatched: 5. The CDR3 runs 14 residues. Germline V lookup: CDR1 SGHTA, CDR2 FQGNSA. Written as DNA, the CDR3 is TGTGCCAGCAGGCGGGGGGACAGTAACTATGGCTACACCTTC. Protein product: CASRRGDSNYGYTF.

The sample holds a few counts of this clonotype. The chain combines TRBV30 with TRBJ1-1, with D tentatively TRBD1 (6 bases). Germline loops: CDR1 GTSNPN, CDR2 SVGIG (reference sequence). The CDR3 is 14 amino acids. The germline V and J ends were trimmed by 2 bases and 3 bases, with 13 bases remaining between them. CDR3 DNA sequence: TGTGCCTGGAGTAGGGGGGCGGGGTACACTGAAGCTTTCTTT. It yields the protein CAWSRGAGYTEAFF.

This clonotype was observed a few times. The chain employs TRBV4-1 and TRBJ2-7; no firm D call. Per the germline V gene, CDR1 is MGHRA and CDR2 is YSYEKL. Trimming cost V 0 bases and J 6 bases, with 15 bases left between them. The CDR3 extends over 15 amino acids. The CDR3 coding sequence is TGCGCCAGCAGCCAAGAGGGCGGCCCCGCCTTCGAGCAGTACTTC. It encodes CASSQEGGPAFEQYF.

This clonotype was observed a few times. The CDR3 reads CASSPSRDYNEQFF. CDR3 in DNA: TGTGCCAGCTCCCCGTCCCGGGACTACAATGAGCAGTTCTTC. V and J are TRBV18 and TRBJ2-1, with TRBD2 as a possible D gene (5 bases). The CDR3 contains 14 residues. The V gene lost 6 bases and the J gene lost 3 bases, with 12 bases spanning the gap. Germline V CDR1 and CDR2: KGHSH, LQKENI.

Only a few counts were recorded for this clonotype. V gene TRBV12-3 or TRBV12-4 combines with J gene TRBJ2-1; tentative D call: TRBD1 (5 bases). Trimming left V 8 bases short and J 2 bases short, with 13 bases between. This CDR3 comprises 14 residues. This CDR3 reads CASSLRAAYNEQFF. Here the CDR3 DNA reads TGTGCCAGCTCCCTCAGGGCAGCCTACAATGAGCAGTTCTTC.